These 28 T cell receptor beta chains were all obtained from the same sample, sequenced in a study of blood T cell repertoires in COVID-19. TCRdb's copy holds only in-frame clones and misses some; the assay was immunoSEQ multiplex PCR. The sample yields approximately 80,000 clones, 65% to 90% seen once. The sequenced sample consisted of peripheral blood. The receptors come from a man in his fifties or sixties with COVID-19, enrolled during active disease.

J is TRBJ2-3 and V is TRBV7-2; the D gene is possibly TRBD1 (5 bases). The V gene lost 0 bases and the J gene lost 0 bases, with 7 bases spanning the gap. CDR3 size: 15 residues. Germline values: CDR1 SGHTA, CDR2 FQGNSA. CDR3 loop: CASSLATGSTDTQYF. CDR3 bases: TGTGCCAGCAGCTTAGCCACAGGAAGCACAGATACGCAGTATTTT.

The V and J genes are TRBV7-2 and TRBJ2-7, with 7 positions matching TRBD2. This CDR3 is built from 15 residues. Germline loops: CDR1 SGHTA, CDR2 FQGNSA. V trimming: 3 bases; J trimming: 2 bases; junction bases outside the gene matches: 7. The CDR3 is CASSLQRGTTYEQYF. The CDR3 nucleotides are TGTGCCAGCAGCTTGCAGCGGGGAACTACCTACGAGCAGTACTTC.

This clone was observed once. The chain joins TRBV6-2 or TRBV6-3 to TRBJ2-6, with a possible D match to TRBD1 (6 bases). Germline CDR1 is MNHEY and CDR2 is SVGEGT. Trimming cost V 6 bases and J 1 base, with 22 bases left between them. The CDR3 extends over 19 amino acids. The DNA for the CDR3 is TGTGCCAGCAGCCGAGGAGCCGACAGGCTTTTGTCTGGGGCCAACGTCCTGACTTTC. It encodes CASSRGADRLLSGANVLTF.

CDR3 region: CASSQGGQFGYGYTF. CDR3 DNA: TGTGCCAGCAGTCAGGGTGGACAGTTTGGTTATGGCTACACCTTC. This chain joins TRBV28 and TRBJ1-2; tentatively, D is TRBD1 (6 bases). From germline, CDR1 is MDHEN and CDR2 SYDVKM. With 5 bases removed from V and 5 bases from J, the gap between germline ends came to 18 bases. The CDR3 totals 15 residues.

The chain employs TRBV6-2 or TRBV6-3 and TRBJ2-4, with TRBD2 matching 8 bases. This CDR3 region has 16 residues. CDR1 is MNHEY, CDR2 SVGEGT, per germline. V lost 4 bases, J lost 2 bases, and 7 bases stayed unmatched. CDR3 DNA sequence: TGTGCCAGCAGTTCCCCGGGAGGGGATACCAAAAACATTCAGTACTTC. Translation: CASSSPGGDTKNIQYF.

This clone was observed a handful of times. This sequence joins TRBV20-1 and TRBJ1-5; TRBD1 is a possible D gene (5 bases). CDR1 is DFQATT, CDR2 SNEGSKA, per germline (reference sequence). V was pared by 3 bases and J by 3 bases, with 9 bases between. This CDR3 is 13 amino acids long. CDR3 DNA: TGCAGTGCTAGTTCCAGGGACAATCAGCCCCAGCATTTT. Encoded protein: CSASSRDNQPQHF.

The rearrangement joins TRBV28 to TRBJ1-1, with D tentatively TRBD1 (6 bases). The CDR3 loop spans 11 amino acids. With 7 bases removed from V and 11 bases from J, the gap between germline ends came to 14 bases. The germline gives CDR1 MDHEN, CDR2 SYDVKM. This CDR3 is CASTNTGTAFF. The CDR3 DNA follows: TGTGCCAGCACAAATACAGGGACGGCTTTCTTT.

V gene TRBV28 combines with J gene TRBJ1-2; 7 positions match TRBD1. The germline CDR1 and CDR2 sequences are MDHEN and SYDVKM. The CDR3 contains 13 residues. The V and J ends lost 6 bases and 3 bases, in that order; junction bases with no gene match: 4. CDR3 in DNA: TGTGCCAGCAGACTTGGACAGGACTATGGCTACACCTTC. Residues: CASRLGQDYGYTF.

The V call is TRBV2, the J call TRBJ1-1; D not certain. The CDR3 extends over 12 amino acids. Per the germline V gene, CDR1 is SNHLY and CDR2 is FYNNEI. Trimming cost V 6 bases and J 2 bases, with 7 bases left between them. The CDR3 here is CASSRDNTEAFF. In DNA form, the CDR3 reads TGTGCCAGCAGCCGAGATAACACTGAAGCTTTCTTT.

The rearrangement links TRBV11-2 to TRBJ1-1; TRBD1 matches 9 bases. The germline V gene encodes CDR1 SGHAT and CDR2 FQNNGV. Trimming cost V 5 bases and J 8 bases; bases outside gene matches: 9. The CDR3 sequence is 14 residues long. CDR3 nucleotide sequence: TGTGCCAGCAGCACGACAGGGGGGAGAGAAGAAGCTTTCTTT. Protein sequence: CASSTTGGREEAFF.

The genes are TRBV30 and TRBJ2-5, with 14 bases identical to TRBD2. The length of the CDR3 is 17 residues. Trimming at V came to 3 bases and at J to 5 bases, leaving 11 bases not matched to a gene. Per germline, CDR1 GTSNPN and CDR2 SVGIG (reference sequence). The CDR3 protein is CAWSGTSGSGPRETQYF. CDR3 bases: TGTGCCTGGAGCGGGACTAGCGGGAGCGGACCCCGGGAGACCCAGTACTTC. Looking up the rest from reference TRBV30 and TRBJ2-5 gives the full variable domain: SQTIHQWPATLVQPVGSPLSLECTVEGTSNPNLYWYRQAAGRGLQLLFYSVGIGQISSEVPQNLSASRPQDRQFILSSKKLLLSDSGFYLCAWSGTSGSGPRETQYFGPGTRLLVL.

The chain uses TRBV28 and TRBJ2-1; tentatively, D is TRBD1 (6 bases). This CDR3 has 14 residues. Deletions cut 2 bases from V and 13 bases from J, with 18 bases between. Germline V CDR1 and CDR2: MDHEN, SYDVKM. CDR3: CASSLTGGQHSQFF. The DNA of the CDR3 is TGTGCCAGCAGTTTAACTGGGGGCCAACACTCCCAGTTCTTC. Filled out from reference TRBV28 and TRBJ2-1, the complete variable domain reads DVKVTQSSRYLVKRTGEKVFLECVQDMDHENMFWYRQDPGLGLRLIYFSYDVKMKEKGDIPEGYSVSREKKERFSLILESASTNQTSMYLCASSLTGGQHSQFFGPGTRLTVL.

The rearrangement uses TRBV6-5 and TRBJ1-1; TRBD1 is a possible D gene (6 bases). Between the trimmed V and J ends, which lost 4 bases and 1 base, there was a span of 7 bases. Germline loops: CDR1 MNHEY, CDR2 SVGAGI. This CDR3 has 13 amino acids. In DNA, the CDR3 is TGTGCCAGCAGTTGGACAGAGAACACTGAAGCTTTCTTT. It specifies CASSWTENTEAFF.

This clone was found once. The chain uses TRBV7-9 and TRBJ2-6; D possibly corresponds to TRBD1 (5 bases). Germline V gene sequence: CDR1 SEHNR, CDR2 FQNEAQ (reference sequence). Trimming cost V 5 bases and J 0 bases, with 11 bases left between them. CDR3 length equals 16 residues. CDR3 protein: CASSVDITSGANVLTF. The CDR3 nucleotides are TGTGCCAGCAGCGTGGACATTACCTCTGGGGCCAACGTCCTGACTTTC.

This clone was counted only a few times. The chain employs TRBV25-1 and TRBJ1-4; 9 bases line up with TRBD1. V trimming: 2 bases; J trimming: 10 bases; junction bases outside the gene matches: 14. This CDR3 spans 17 amino acids. Germline CDR1 reads MGHDK; CDR2 reads SYGVNS. The CDR3 reads CASSERPSGQGVGKLFF. CDR3 sequence (DNA): TGTGCCAGCAGTGAACGCCCCTCGGGACAGGGTGTAGGAAAACTGTTTTTT.

The V call is TRBV5-8, the J call TRBJ2-3; the match to TRBD2 covers 9 bases. CDR3 length: 16 residues. With V trimmed by 3 bases and J by 1 base, 6 bases remained unmatched. Germline V gene lookup returns CDR1 SGHTS and CDR2 YDEGEE. The CDR3: CASSSPWTSGTDTQYF. The CDR3 DNA follows: TGTGCCAGCAGCTCGCCGTGGACTAGCGGCACAGATACGCAGTATTTT.

The V gene is TRBV6-5, the J gene TRBJ2-7; 7 bases map to TRBD2. With 5 bases clipped from V and 1 base from J, the junction kept 2 bases outside the gene matches. This CDR3 spans 13 amino acids. Germline-derived CDR1 and CDR2 are MNHEY and SVGAGI. CDR3 protein: CASSRGGSYEQYF. In DNA, the CDR3 is TGTGCCAGCAGTCGCGGGGGATCCTACGAGCAGTACTTC.

CDR3 sequence: CASNRDSFTGELFF. CDR3 nucleotide sequence: TGTGCCAGCAACCGGGACAGCTTCACCGGGGAGCTGTTTTTT. This chain links TRBV9 with TRBJ2-2; TRBD1 matches at 7 bases. CDR1 SGDLS and CDR2 YYNGEE come from the germline V gene. The J segment lost 4 bases and the V segment lost 6 bases, leaving 6 bases of the junction unmatched. The CDR3 is 14 amino acids.

This clone turned up a few times. The chain has TRBV11-2 and TRBJ1-4, with TRBD1 matching over 9 bases. Germline CDR1 reads SGHAT; CDR2 reads FQNNGV. V lost 4 bases, J lost 4 bases, and 1 base stayed unmatched. The CDR3 totals 14 residues. The chain's CDR3 is CASSSGQGNEKLFF. CDR3 nucleotides: TGTGCCAGCAGCTCGGGACAGGGTAATGAAAAACTGTTTTTT.

The chain uses TRBV5-1 and TRBJ2-5; 12 bases map to TRBD2. The trim removed 0 bases at V and 2 bases at J, leaving 5 bases unmatched. From germline, CDR1 is SGHRS and CDR2 YFSETQ. This CDR3 spans 17 amino acids. The CDR3 sequence: CASSLAETSGRQETQYF. CDR3 coding DNA: TGCGCCAGCAGCTTGGCCGAGACTAGCGGGAGACAAGAGACCCAGTACTTC.

V is TRBV19 and J is TRBJ2-1, with 11 positions matching TRBD2. CDR1 and CDR2 (germline): LNHDA, SQIVND (reference sequence). The CDR3 spans 18 residues. Trimming at V came to 3 bases and at J to 6 bases, leaving 13 bases not matched to a gene. The CDR3 loop reads CASSIALAGGPFRNEQFF. CDR3 coding DNA: TGTGCCAGTAGTATTGCCCTAGCGGGAGGACCATTTCGCAATGAGCAGTTCTTC.

The rearrangement joins TRBV2 to TRBJ1-1; 8 bases match TRBD1. The ends lost 5 bases at V and 3 bases at J; junction bases unmatched: 5. The CDR3 length is 14 residues. Germline values: CDR1 SNHLY, CDR2 FYNNEI. The CDR3 DNA reads TGTGCCAGCAGTTTACAGGGGGAGTACACTGAAGCTTTCTTT. This translates into CASSLQGEYTEAFF.

This sequence joins TRBV28 and TRBJ1-2, with TRBD1 matching 8 bases. CDR1 is MDHEN, CDR2 SYDVKM, per germline. The V segment lost 10 bases and the J segment 4 bases; nucleotides outside the gene matches: 8. This CDR3 comprises 13 residues. CDR3 sequence: CATPGQGRYGYTF. CDR3 sequence (DNA): TGTGCCACCCCAGGACAGGGCCGCTATGGCTACACCTTC.

The rearrangement links TRBV18 to TRBJ2-7; TRBD1 agrees at 8 bases. The CDR3 is 17 amino acids. CDR1 and CDR2 from the germline V gene are KGHSH and LQKENI. With 6 bases clipped from V and 1 base from J, the junction kept 14 bases outside the gene matches. The CDR3 is CASSPGPGQVGSYEQYF. The CDR3, as DNA: TGTGCCAGCTCTCCAGGGCCGGGACAGGTCGGGTCCTACGAGCAGTACTTC.

V and J are TRBV11-3 and TRBJ1-1; no firm D call. V was cut by 4 bases and J by 4 bases, with 10 bases left in between. From germline, CDR1 is SGHNT and CDR2 YENEEA. The CDR3 extends over 13 amino acids. CDR3: CASSSTQVTEAFF. CDR3 in DNA: TGTGCCAGCAGCTCGACCCAGGTCACTGAAGCTTTCTTT.

The rearrangement joins TRBV19 to TRBJ1-2; D is unresolved. The ends were cut back, 2 bases at V and 7 bases at J, with 8 bases in the middle. The CDR3 is 12 amino acids. The germline gives CDR1 LNHDA, CDR2 SQIVND (reference sequence). For the CDR3, the DNA is TGTGCCAGTAGTATACGAGGGATTGGCTACACCTTC. It specifies CASSIRGIGYTF.

This clone has only one observation. The chain links TRBV28 to TRBJ1-5; 10 bases align to TRBD1. This CDR3 has 19 amino acids. The V gene's germline CDR1 is MDHEN and CDR2 SYDVKM. The trim removed 1 base at V and 0 bases at J, leaving 9 bases unmatched. CDR3 protein: CASSLFAGTGEYSNQPQHF. The CDR3 DNA follows: TGTGCCAGCAGTTTATTTGCCGGGACAGGGGAATATAGCAATCAGCCCCAGCATTTT. Based on the CDR3 plus reference TRBV28 and TRBJ1-5, the full variable domain is DVKVTQSSRYLVKRTGEKVFLECVQDMDHENMFWYRQDPGLGLRLIYFSYDVKMKEKGDIPEGYSVSREKKERFSLILESASTNQTSMYLCASSLFAGTGEYSNQPQHFGDGTRLSIL.

V and J are TRBV19 and TRBJ2-2; tentative D call: TRBD1 (5 bases). Trimming stripped 9 bases from V and 4 bases from J, with 12 bases between. Germline V gene data show CDR1 as LNHDA and CDR2 as SQIVND (reference sequence). CDR3 length: 13 residues. The CDR3 DNA follows: TGTGCCAGCCAGGGAAGGCGCACCGGGGAGCTGTTTTTT. This codes for CASQGRRTGELFF.